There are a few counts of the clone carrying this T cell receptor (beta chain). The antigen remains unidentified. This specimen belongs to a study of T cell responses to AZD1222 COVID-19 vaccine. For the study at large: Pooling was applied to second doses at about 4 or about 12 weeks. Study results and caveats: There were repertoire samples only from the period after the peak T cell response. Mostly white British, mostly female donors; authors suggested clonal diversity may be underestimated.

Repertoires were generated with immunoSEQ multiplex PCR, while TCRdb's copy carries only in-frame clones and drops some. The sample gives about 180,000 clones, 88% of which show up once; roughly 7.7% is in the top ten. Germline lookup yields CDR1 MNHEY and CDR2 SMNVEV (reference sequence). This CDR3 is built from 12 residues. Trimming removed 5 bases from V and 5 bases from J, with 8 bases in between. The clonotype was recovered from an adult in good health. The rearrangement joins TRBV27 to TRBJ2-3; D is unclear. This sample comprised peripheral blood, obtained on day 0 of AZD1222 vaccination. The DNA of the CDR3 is TGTGCCAGCAGTCGACGTCAAGATACGCAGTATTTT. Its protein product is CASSRRQDTQYF.